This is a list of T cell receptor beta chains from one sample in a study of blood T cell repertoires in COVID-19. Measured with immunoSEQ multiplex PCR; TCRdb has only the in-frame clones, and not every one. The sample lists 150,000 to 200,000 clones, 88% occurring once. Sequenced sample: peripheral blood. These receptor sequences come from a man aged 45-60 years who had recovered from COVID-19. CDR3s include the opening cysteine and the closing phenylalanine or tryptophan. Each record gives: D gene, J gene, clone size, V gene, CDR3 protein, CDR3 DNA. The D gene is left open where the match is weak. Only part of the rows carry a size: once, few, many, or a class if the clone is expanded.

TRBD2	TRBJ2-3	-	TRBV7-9	CASSPGLAGGRADTQYF	TGTGCCAGCAGCCCGGGACTAGCGGGGGGGCGGGCAGATACGCAGTATTTT
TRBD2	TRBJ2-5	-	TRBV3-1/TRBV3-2	CASSQKELAGGLETQYF	TGTGCCAGCAGCCAAAAAGAATTAGCGGGGGGGCTGGAGACCCAGTACTTC
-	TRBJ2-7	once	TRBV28	CASTPPGGLYEQYF	TGTGCCAGCACCCCACCCGGGGGGCTCTACGAGCAGTACTTC
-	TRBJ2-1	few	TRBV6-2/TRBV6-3	CASSYLGVIIVNNEQFF	TGTGCCAGCAGTTATTTGGGCGTAATAATAGTCAACAATGAGCAGTTCTTC
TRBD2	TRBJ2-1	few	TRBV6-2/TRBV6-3	CASSSPLAGSYNEQFF	TGTGCCAGCAGTTCCCCCCTAGCGGGCTCCTACAATGAGCAGTTCTTC
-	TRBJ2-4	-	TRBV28	CASSLKGVAKNIQYF	TGTGCCAGCAGTTTAAAAGGGGTAGCCAAAAACATTCAGTACTTC
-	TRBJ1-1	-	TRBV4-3	CASSPTTNTEAFF	TGCGCCAGCAGCCCGACAACAAACACTGAAGCTTTCTTT
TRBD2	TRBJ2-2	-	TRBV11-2	CASSRLAGGVGELFF	TGTGCCAGCAGCCGACTAGCGGGAGGGGTCGGGGAGCTGTTTTTT
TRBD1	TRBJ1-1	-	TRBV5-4	CASSLPTGATTEAFF	TGTGCCAGCAGCTTACCAACAGGGGCGACCACTGAAGCTTTCTTT
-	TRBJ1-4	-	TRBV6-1	CASSEFPGVGEKLFF	TGTGCCAGCAGTGAATTCCCAGGGGTCGGCGAAAAACTGTTTTTT
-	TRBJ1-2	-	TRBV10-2	CASSETEGRGGYTF	TGCGCCAGCAGTGAGACAGAGGGCCGAGGTGGCTACACCTTC
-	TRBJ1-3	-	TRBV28	CASSLSVAGAGNTIYF	TGTGCCAGCAGTTTATCCGTGGCAGGGGCGGGAAACACCATATATTTT
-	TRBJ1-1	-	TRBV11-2	CASSPSGGPNTEAFF	TGTGCCAGCAGTCCAAGCGGAGGGCCGAACACTGAAGCTTTCTTT
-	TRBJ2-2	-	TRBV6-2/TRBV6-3	CASSYVSRTGELFF	TGTGCCAGCAGTTACGTTTCCCGGACCGGGGAGCTGTTTTTT
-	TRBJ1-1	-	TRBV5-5	CASSRVGQAFF	TGTGCCAGTTCAAGAGTGGGGCAAGCTTTCTTT
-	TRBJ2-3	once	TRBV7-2	CASSYTSTDTQYF	TGTGCCAGCAGCTATACTAGCACAGATACGCAGTATTTT
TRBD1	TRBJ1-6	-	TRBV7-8	CASSYLQGAGSPLHF	TGTGCCAGCAGTTATTTACAGGGGGCGGGTTCACCCCTCCACTTT
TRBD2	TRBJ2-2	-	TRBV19	CASKRTREGTGELFF	TGTGCCAGTAAACGGACGAGGGAGGGCACCGGGGAGCTGTTTTTT
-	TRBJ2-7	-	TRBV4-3	CASSQRGTYEQYF	TGCGCCAGCAGCCAAAGGGGCACCTACGAGCAGTACTTC
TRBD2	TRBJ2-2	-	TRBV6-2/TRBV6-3	CASSELAGVITGELFF	TGTGCCAGCAGCGAACTAGCGGGAGTAATCACCGGGGAGCTGTTTTTT
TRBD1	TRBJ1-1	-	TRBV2	CASSEGQGMNTEAFF	TGTGCCAGCAGTGAAGGACAGGGGATGAACACTGAAGCTTTCTTT
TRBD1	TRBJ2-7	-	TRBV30	CALTTGVHEQYF	TGTGCCTTGACGACAGGGGTCCACGAGCAGTACTTC
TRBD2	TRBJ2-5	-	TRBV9	CASSVSLAGETQYF	TGTGCCAGCAGCGTCTCACTAGCGGGGGAGACCCAGTACTTC
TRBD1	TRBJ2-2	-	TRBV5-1	CASSLARTGGGELFF	TGCGCCAGCAGCTTGGCCCGGACAGGGGGCGGGGAGCTGTTTTTT
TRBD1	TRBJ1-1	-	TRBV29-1	CSVKTSTGGNTEAFF	TGCAGCGTAAAAACATCGACAGGGGGCAACACTGAAGCTTTCTTT
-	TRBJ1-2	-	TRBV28	CASSFRGFYGYTF	TGTGCCAGCAGTTTTCGGGGGTTCTATGGCTACACCTTC
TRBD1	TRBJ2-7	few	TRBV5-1	CASSTLQSNRGLGYEQYF	TGCGCCAGCAGCACGCTTCAGTCAAACAGGGGGCTAGGATACGAGCAGTACTTC
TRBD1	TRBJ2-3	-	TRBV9	CASSVVGQGFRDTQYF	TGTGCCAGCAGCGTAGTCGGACAGGGTTTCAGAGATACGCAGTATTTT
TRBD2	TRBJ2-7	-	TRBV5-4	CASSREVGREQYF	TGTGCCAGCAGCCGGGAGGTAGGGCGGGAGCAGTACTTC
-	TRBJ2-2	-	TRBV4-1	CAIGSTGELFF	TGCGCCATCGGGAGCACCGGGGAGCTGTTTTTT
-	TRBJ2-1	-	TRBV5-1	CASSIGGPNEQFF	TGCGCCAGCAGCATCGGGGGGCCCAATGAGCAGTTCTTC
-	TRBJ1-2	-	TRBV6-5	CASSFNSYGYTF	TGTGCCAGCAGTTTCAATTCCTATGGCTACACCTTC
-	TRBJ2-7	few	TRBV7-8	CASSWDTLYEQYF	TGTGCCAGCAGCTGGGACACGCTCTACGAGCAGTACTTC